This T cell receptor beta chain was recorded in a study of T cells in Graves' hyperthyroidism and ophthalmopathy (dated 2019 in TCRdb). Notes on the research overall: A discovery cohort of about a hundred patients, about 40 with Graves' ophthalmopathy and approximately 57 with stable Graves' hyperthyroidism, was used to find distinguishing TCR V-J signatures. The paper reports TCR Vbeta CDR3 sequencing of some 140 peripheral blood samples: some 44 ophthalmopathy, about 75 hyperthyroidism and roughly 17 progressor patients. For training and testing, the roughly 93 patients in the discovery cohort were randomly divided in a 7:3 ratio. Thyroid tissue and blood T-cell repertoires from about six Graves' hyperthyroidism patients were also compared in the study. Prospective prediction of ophthalmopathy was tested in an independent validation cohort of approximately 19 hyperthyroidism patients and 17 patients who later progressed to ophthalmopathy. After sampling, hyperthyroidism patients received methimazole starting at 30 mg daily, and ophthalmopathy patients received high-dose intravenous methylprednisolone.

The germline V gene encodes CDR1 SNHLY and CDR2 FYNNEI. V lost 2 bases and J lost 6 bases; the stretch between them is 4 bases long. The CDR3 contains 12 residues, cysteine and phenylalanine counted. The retained sequence is limited to the CDR3, 36 bases, with the frame set at the first base. The TCR beta CDR3 regions were amplified from RNA transcripts. The TCR CDR3 was subjected to a first round of RT-PCR using the HTBI primer set and the Qiagen OneStep RT-PCR kit. Libraries were constructed in a second round of multiplex PCR, after which size selection and purification were carried out. Paired-end sequencing of the libraries was performed with 100 bp reads on an Illumina HiSeq2000. The paper's processing steps were these. SOAPnuke was used to process the raw data, with reads discarded if the reads contained adapters or uncalled bases, had a mean Phred below 15, or lacked an exact constant-primer or identifier match. High-quality paired reads were merged with COPE v1.2.5, and unique nucleotide sequences were defined as clonotypes. Clonotypes were aligned to IMGT TRBV, TRBD and TRBJ reference segments using MiTCR v1.1. Only V-J combinations with frequency above 0.0001, covering 98% to 99.2% of repertoires, were analysed. The TCS score was defined as the ratio of F50 (clonal expansion) to E x V (chaos), calculated using BLOSUM62-based TCRdist between CDR3 peptides within each V-J. Welch's t-statistics and random forest reduced around 510 V-J features to 13, which were used in a naive Bayes classifier (R e1071). Clones were called with MiXCR by TCRdb after fastp trimmed the public reads at Q25, and only in-frame beta chains were retained. Each CDR3 protein appears once, grouped with its most common genes and DNA. The V and J calls here are based on TCRdb, not the publication. The sample contains 600,000 or so distinct CDR3 sequences, approximately 44% of them found a single time. The top ten clones comprise 8.2% of the sample.

Graves' hyperthyroidism was defined as stable when no progression to ophthalmopathy occurred over 18 months of follow-up. Hyperthyroidism patients were newly diagnosed, with disease duration under 2 months, and aged 18 to 65 years. Exclusion was applied to patients with uncontrolled infections, other autoimmune diseases, pregnancy or lactation. Clinical symptoms, serum thyroxine and TRAb, thyroid ultrasound, and orbital computed tomography formed the basis for the diagnoses. Total RNA was extracted using Trizol reagent, and RNA quality was assessed on an Agilent 2100 Bioanalyzer. On the study overall, not on this receptor specifically: In validation, the model predicted progression to ophthalmopathy with approximately 69% sensitivity and 72% to 85% specificity, a median of around six months before onset. Sample size was not statistically predetermined, and blinding of investigators to group allocation was not performed. Blood samples also contained most of the expanded thyroid clonotypes (frequency above 0.001), which suggests that blood repertoires may reflect thyroid immune responses. Ophthalmopathy was separated from stable hyperthyroidism by a 13 V-J signature model, with just over 85% sensitivity and approximately 81% specificity obtained in cross-validation and 80%/75% obtained in testing.

Ten or more counts support this clonotype. The target of this receptor is not known. Base quality data are lacking; no much larger clone is found one base away. Material: peripheral blood or thyroid tissue (not recorded which). Here the chain combines TRBV2 and TRBJ1-4; no D segment can be confidently identified. The origin of this receptor is a woman between 18 and 30 years old with Graves' hyperthyroidism. Donor details come from another sample of the same person, matched by shared clones. The sequence in DNA is TGTGCCAGCAGTGAATGGGATGAAAAACTGTTTTTT. This codes for CASSEWDEKLFF.